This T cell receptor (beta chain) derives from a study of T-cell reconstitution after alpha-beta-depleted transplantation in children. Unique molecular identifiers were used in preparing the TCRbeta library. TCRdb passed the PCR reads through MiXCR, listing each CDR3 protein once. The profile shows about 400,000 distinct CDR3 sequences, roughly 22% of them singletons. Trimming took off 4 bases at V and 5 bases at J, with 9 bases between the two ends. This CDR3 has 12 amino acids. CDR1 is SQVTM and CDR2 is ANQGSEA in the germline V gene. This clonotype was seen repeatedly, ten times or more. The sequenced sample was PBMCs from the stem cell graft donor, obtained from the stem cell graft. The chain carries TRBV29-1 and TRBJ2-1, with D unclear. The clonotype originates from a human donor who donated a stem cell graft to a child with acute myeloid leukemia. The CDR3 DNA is TGCAGCGTTGCCCCTCTGGACAATGAGCAGTTCTTC. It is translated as CSVAPLDNEQFF.